This entry concerns a single TCR beta chain. What this receptor recognizes is not known. It has no much larger one-base neighbor in the sample; base qualities were not kept. Healthy HIV-negative adults with no recently reported acute infections or vaccinations were included as donors. Only Caucasian adults living in Nashville, Tennessee, USA were represented among the donors. CD4+ T cells were enriched by magnetic negative selection, after which naive cells were positively selected on CD45RA and the negative fraction was taken as the memory subset. Blood was collected by leukapheresis, and PBMCs were isolated by Ficoll-Histopaque density gradient centrifugation and then cryopreserved in liquid nitrogen vapor phase. Purity and quantity of every magnetically sorted T cell population were checked by analytical flow cytometry. Each sorted fraction had its genomic DNA isolated and then quantified by UV absorbance on a Nanodrop 2000c.

This sample is part of a study of shared clonotypes between healthy human individuals (dated by TCRdb to the early 2020s). In the study overall: The cohort comprised a couple of women and a few men aged 18 to 49 years. Per donor, leukapheresis produced somewhere between about 0.85 and 10 billion PBMCs. For each donor, CD4 naive and CD4 memory were each run on three plates, CD8 naive on two plates, and CD8 memory on one plate. The study deeply sequenced blood TCR repertoires of about 5 healthy adults to estimate repertoire size and the extent of clonotype sharing between individuals. Different laboratories and diverse techniques were used to prepare libraries and sequence TCR repertoires, to increase sequencing depth and limit assay-specific biases. On the study overall, not on this receptor specifically: Estimated clonotype richness was generally larger for naive than for memory subsets. Based on pairwise subsampling, the degree of clonotype sharing among donors was expected to be affected by sequencing depth. Roughly 5% of naive CD4, 3% to 4% of naive CD8, 2% to 2.5% of memory CD4, and around 0.42% of memory CD8 clonotypes were shared across four donors. Sampling was limited to blood, and TCR repertoires in tissue likely differ from TCR repertoires in blood. The small number of donors limited the genetic and exposure-history diversity represented. Even with the large sequencing depth, rarefaction of the sorted-subset datasets indicated that sequencing was incomplete. Compared with non-shared clonotypes, the clonotypes found in all four sorted-subset donors had higher generation probabilities.

Reading the germline V gene gives CDR1 SGHVS and CDR2 FNYEAQ. The CDR3 runs 12 residues from the cysteine to the phenylalanine. Only CDR3 DNA remains: 36 bases, in frame from the first base. V is shortened by 5 bases, J by 4 bases, and the region joining them spans 9 bases. Using the deep immunoSEQ assay, multiplex PCR amplified TCR CDR3 regions from genomic DNA. For each cell subset, the extracted genomic DNA was distributed evenly across all wells of several immunoSEQ 96-well plates, and each plate served as one replicate. For sorted subsets, around 200 ng genomic DNA, equal to tens of thousands of T cell genomes, was loaded into each replicate PCR. Purified libraries were measured with a Qubit 3.0 fluorometer, size-checked on a Bioanalyzer 2100, and measured again with the KAPA Library Quantification kit. A separate single-read 150-cycle Illumina NextSeq 550 flow cell was used to sequence each immunoSEQ 96-well plate. The published analysis was carried out like this. Because the immunoSEQ output included only junctional sequences and no quality scores, the filtering could not be the same as the filtering used for full-length reads. To assign V/J genes and CDR3, sequences were annotated using PyIR, a Python wrapper for IgBLAST v1.9, with IMGT germline references. Any read was removed if the V/J assignment was weak (E-value above 1e-6), the CDR3 was missing, or the read contained stop codons, out-of-frame junctions, or ambiguous translated residues. V3J clonotypes were defined as sequences sharing the same inferred V gene, J gene, and CDR3 amino acid sequence. Percentage overlap between repertoires was computed as shared unique clonotypes divided by the size of the smaller repertoire. Repertoire richness was assessed with RTK rarefaction, the Chao1 estimator, and Recon v2.1 estimates of unobserved clonotypes. Generation probabilities for all TCRbeta clonotypes obtained by the gDNA method from a handful of donors were computed using OLGA. Sourced from immuneACCESS, this table was stored by TCRdb with only in-frame sequences that have V and J called. A share of the clones is absent; for the studies checked, an unresolved V gene accounts for under half, and the remainder has no known explanation. The V and J calls and clone size are taken from that table; D and trimming were inferred from the DNA. The sample table records 150,000 to 200,000 clones; 85% to 95% of these occur just once. Around 0.067% of the sample goes to the ten largest clones.

This receptor was obtained from a woman aged 30 to 39 in good health. The sequencing sample was made of naive CD4+ T cells sorted from blood. Taken with the paper, the label for cell subset or site translates to: CD45RA+ positively selected. Recombination connected TRBV7-6 to TRBJ2-7, with an unclear D gene assignment. The CDR3 loop reads CASSPLGYEQYF. The DNA is as follows: TGTGCCAGCAGCCCCTTAGGTTACGAGCAGTACTTC.